Shown below are 17 T cell receptor beta chains from a single sample sequenced in a study of shared clonotypes between healthy human individuals. Measured with immunoSEQ multiplex PCR; TCRdb has only the in-frame clones, and not every one. This sample has roughly 490,000 clones, with over 65% found just once. Sequencing was done on a sample of PBMCs. The receptors were gathered from a woman aged 40 to 50 in good health. Some clones in this sample may be carry-over from other donors' samples.

The J gene is TRBJ2-1, the V gene TRBV30; 10 bases are a match to TRBD1. The CDR3 spans 15 residues. V was pared by 5 bases and J by 2 bases, with 6 bases of the junction left unmatched. From germline, CDR1 is GTSNPN and CDR2 SVGIG (reference sequence). The CDR3 sequence: CAWESDRGPYNEQFF. CDR3 nucleotides: TGTGCCTGGGAATCCGACAGGGGGCCCTACAATGAGCAGTTCTTC.

J is TRBJ1-2 and V is TRBV2; no firm D call. V lost 7 bases to trimming and J lost 7 bases, with 22 bases between them. This CDR3 is 15 amino acids long. The germline CDR1 and CDR2 sequences are SNHLY and FYNNEI. The CDR3 loop is CASTSLREPPAGYTF. The CDR3 region has the DNA TGTGCCAGCACTTCTCTCCGGGAGCCCCCCGCTGGCTACACCTTC.

V usage is TRBV28 and J usage is TRBJ2-2, with D uncertain. The V end was cut by 6 bases, the J end by 2 bases, with 13 bases between. CDR3 size: 15 residues. CDR1 is MDHEN and CDR2 is SYDVKM in the germline V gene. The CDR3 coding sequence is TGTGCCAGCAGGACTTCGAGCCTCAACACCGGGGAGCTGTTTTTT. Protein: CASRTSSLNTGELFF.

This chain joins TRBV25-1 and TRBJ2-5; possible D gene TRBD2, 6 bases. V lost 3 bases to trimming and J lost 0 bases, with 17 bases between them. The CDR3 consists of 17 residues. The germline gives CDR1 MGHDK, CDR2 SYGVNS. The CDR3 coding sequence is TGTGCCAGCAGTGATTCCGGGAGATCCTGGTACCAAGAGACCCAGTACTTC. Residues: CASSDSGRSWYQETQYF.

The chain combines TRBV29-1 with TRBJ1-1, with 8 nucleotides matching TRBD1. The junction had 8 bases not matched to a gene; V was cut back by 3 bases and J by 8 bases. CDR1 and CDR2 (germline): SQVTM, ANQGSEA. The CDR3 totals 13 residues. In DNA, the CDR3 is TGCAGCGTTGAGTTAGTACAGGGGGGCGAAGCTTTCTTT. Translated: CSVELVQGGEAFF. Using reference TRBV29-1 and TRBJ1-1 for the parts outside the CDR3, the full variable domain is SAVISQKPSRDICQRGTSLTIQCQVDSQVTMMFWYRQQPGQSLTLIATANQGSEATYESGFVIDKFPISRPNLTFSTLTVSNMSPEDSSIYLCSVELVQGGEAFFGQGTRLTVV.

This clone appeared a single time. This chain connects TRBV4-1 to TRBJ1-1, with 8 bases that match TRBD1. The V gene's germline CDR1 is MGHRA and CDR2 YSYEKL. Germline trimming cut 0 bases from V and 0 bases from J; bases unmatched to any gene: 9. There are 18 residues in the CDR3. CDR3 nucleotides: TGCGCCAGCAGCCAAGATCCCCACCGGACAGGGATGAACACTGAAGCTTTCTTT. This sequence encodes CASSQDPHRTGMNTEAFF.

The J gene is TRBJ2-1, the V gene TRBV11-1; D unresolved. Germline V CDR1 and CDR2: SGHAT, FQDESV (reference sequence). V was clipped by 5 bases and J by 10 bases, with 12 bases between them. The CDR3 runs 12 residues. Written as DNA, the CDR3 is TGTGCCAGCAGCCCGCCGACCTCCGAGCAGTTCTTC. It is translated as CASSPPTSEQFF.

The CDR3 nucleotides read TGTGCCAGCAGCACGGACACGTCGGGTGAGCAGTTCTTC. Amino acids: CASSTDTSGEQFF. The J gene is TRBJ2-1, the V gene TRBV7-3, with D possibly TRBD1 on 5 matching bases. Trimming took off 5 bases at V and 9 bases at J, with 14 bases between the two ends. The CDR3 runs to 13 residues. The germline V gene encodes CDR1 SGHTA and CDR2 FQGTGA.

This clone has just a few counts. CDR3 sequence reads: CASSQAVSGKAYEQYF. The CDR3 DNA reads as TGTGCCAGCAGCCAAGCGGTTAGCGGGAAAGCCTACGAGCAGTACTTC. The chain joins TRBV4-2 to TRBJ2-7, with 8 bases matching TRBD2. After removal of 1 base from V and 2 bases from J, the junction contained 7 bases not matched to a gene. The CDR3 spans 16 residues. Germline CDR1 is LGHNA and CDR2 is YNFKEQ.

The chain couples TRBV29-1 to TRBJ1-1; 9 nucleotides line up with TRBD1. Germline V CDR1 and CDR2: SQVTM, ANQGSEA. The junction had 9 bases not matched to a gene; V was cut back by 4 bases and J by 12 bases. The CDR3 runs 12 residues. CDR3 in amino acids: CSVGPGQGVSFF. Written as DNA, the CDR3 is TGCAGCGTTGGCCCGGGACAGGGTGTGTCTTTCTTT.

The CDR3 bases are TGTGCCAGCAGCTTTACGGCCCTGGGAAACACCATATATTTT. Protein: CASSFTALGNTIYF. The gene calls are TRBV5-8 and TRBJ1-3, with D hard to call. V was cut by 2 bases and J by 4 bases, with 10 bases left in between. This CDR3 is 14 amino acids long. The germline V gene has CDR1 SGHTS and CDR2 YDEGEE.

The chain combines TRBV14 with TRBJ2-2; D gene uncertain. Per the germline V gene, CDR1 is SGHDN and CDR2 is FVKESK. The CDR3 is 14 amino acids. V shed 1 base and J shed 4 bases, with 7 bases lying between them. CDR3 DNA sequence: TGTGCCAGCAGCCAAGCTAGAAGCACCGGGGAGCTGTTTTTT. Its protein is CASSQARSTGELFF.

This clone was picked up a small number of times. The chain employs TRBV28 and TRBJ1-2, with D possibly TRBD1 on 6 matching bases. Germline V gene sequence: CDR1 MDHEN, CDR2 SYDVKM. V lost 5 bases and J 12 bases, leaving 16 bases between the germline ends. The CDR3 runs 12 residues. In DNA, the CDR3 is TGTGCCAGCAGTCAGGACACGGCAGGGGACACCTTC. It yields the protein CASSQDTAGDTF.

The chain carries TRBV6-1 and TRBJ2-2; 10 bases align to TRBD1. Germline values: CDR1 MNHNS, CDR2 SASEGT. V shed 8 bases and J 6 bases; nucleotides not matched to a gene: 9. The CDR3 extends over 15 amino acids. The CDR3 DNA follows: TGTGCCAGCGGGCGGGACAGGGGAACGGCCGGGGAGCTGTTTTTT. Residues: CASGRDRGTAGELFF.

This clone was seen only once. Different DNA sequences within this sample yield the same CDR3. The J gene is TRBJ1-1, the V gene TRBV30; the D is unclear. Germline values: CDR1 GTSNPN, CDR2 SVGIG (reference sequence). The CDR3 runs 13 residues. The V gene lost 0 bases and the J gene lost 1 base, with 6 bases spanning the gap. In DNA, the CDR3 is TGTGCCTGGAGTGTTCGAGCGAACACTGAAGCTTTCTTT. This translates into CAWSVRANTEAFF.

The V call is TRBV7-9, the J call TRBJ2-5, with 13 nucleotides matching TRBD2. Germline V lookup: CDR1 SEHNR, CDR2 FQNEAQ (reference sequence). V lost 3 bases and J lost 4; bases outside the gene matches: 2. The CDR3 loop spans 15 amino acids. In DNA form, the CDR3 reads TGTGCCAGCAGCTTCCGGACTAGCGGGAGAGAGACCCAGTACTTC. This codes for CASSFRTSGRETQYF.

This chain joins TRBV5-4 and TRBJ2-3; 7 bases map to TRBD1. This CDR3 has 14 residues. With V trimmed by 0 bases and J by 5 bases, 3 bases remained unmatched. Per the germline V gene, CDR1 is SGHNT and CDR2 is YYREEE (reference sequence). CDR3 bases: TGTGCCAGCAGCTTGGATCAGGGGGTAGATACGCAGTATTTT. This encodes CASSLDQGVDTQYF.